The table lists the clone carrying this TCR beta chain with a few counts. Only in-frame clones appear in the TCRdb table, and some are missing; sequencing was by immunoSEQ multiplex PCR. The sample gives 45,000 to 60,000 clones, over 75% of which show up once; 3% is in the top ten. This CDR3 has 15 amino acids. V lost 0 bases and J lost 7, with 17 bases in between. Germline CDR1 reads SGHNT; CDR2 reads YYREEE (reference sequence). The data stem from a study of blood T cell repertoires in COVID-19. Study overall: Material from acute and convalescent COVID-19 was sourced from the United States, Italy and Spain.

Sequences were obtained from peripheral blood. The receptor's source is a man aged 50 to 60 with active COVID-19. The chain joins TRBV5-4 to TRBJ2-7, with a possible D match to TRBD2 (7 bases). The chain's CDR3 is CASSLVGAGAEEQYF. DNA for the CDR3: TGTGCCAGCAGCTTGGTAGGCGCGGGGGCGGAAGAGCAGTACTTC.